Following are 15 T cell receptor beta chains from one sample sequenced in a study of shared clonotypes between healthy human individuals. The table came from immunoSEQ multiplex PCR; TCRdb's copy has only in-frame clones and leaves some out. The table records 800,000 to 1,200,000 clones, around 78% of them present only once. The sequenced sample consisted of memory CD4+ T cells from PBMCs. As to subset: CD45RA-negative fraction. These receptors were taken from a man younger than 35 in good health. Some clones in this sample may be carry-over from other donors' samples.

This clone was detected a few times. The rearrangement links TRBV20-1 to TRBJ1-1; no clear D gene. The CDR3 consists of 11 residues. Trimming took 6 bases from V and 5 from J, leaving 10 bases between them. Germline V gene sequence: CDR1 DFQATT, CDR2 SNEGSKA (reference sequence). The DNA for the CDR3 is TGCAGTGCCGAACCCCGGACTGAAGCTTTCTTT. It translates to CSAEPRTEAFF.

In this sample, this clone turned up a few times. The CDR3 nucleotides are TGTGCCAGCAGTGAATACGAGCAGTACTTC. Amino acid sequence: CASSEYEQYF. This chain uses TRBV25-1 with TRBJ2-7; D gene uncertain. Germline V gene sequence: CDR1 MGHDK, CDR2 SYGVNS. V lost 0 bases, J lost 6 bases, and 0 bases lay in between. The CDR3 extends over 10 amino acids.

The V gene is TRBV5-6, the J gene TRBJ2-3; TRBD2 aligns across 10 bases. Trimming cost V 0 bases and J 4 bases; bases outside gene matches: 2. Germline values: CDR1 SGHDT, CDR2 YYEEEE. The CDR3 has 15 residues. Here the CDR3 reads CASSLGAGGADTQYF. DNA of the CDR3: TGTGCCAGCAGCTTGGGAGCGGGGGGGGCAGATACGCAGTATTTT.

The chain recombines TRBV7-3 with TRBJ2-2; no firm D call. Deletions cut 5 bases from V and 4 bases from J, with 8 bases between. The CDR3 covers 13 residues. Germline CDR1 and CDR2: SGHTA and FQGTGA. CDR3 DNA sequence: TGTGCCAGCAGCAAGACACCCACCGGGGAGCTGTTTTTT. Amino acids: CASSKTPTGELFF.

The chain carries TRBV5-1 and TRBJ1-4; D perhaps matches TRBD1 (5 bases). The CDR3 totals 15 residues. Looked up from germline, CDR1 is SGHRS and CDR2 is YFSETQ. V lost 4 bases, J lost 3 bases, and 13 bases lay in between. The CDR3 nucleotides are TGCGCCAGCAGCCTGGGGGGTTTGCCTAATGAAAAACTGTTTTTT. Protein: CASSLGGLPNEKLFF.

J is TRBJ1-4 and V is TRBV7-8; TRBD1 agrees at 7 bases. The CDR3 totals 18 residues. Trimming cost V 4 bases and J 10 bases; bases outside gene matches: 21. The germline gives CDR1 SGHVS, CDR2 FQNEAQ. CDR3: CASSSADPGQFFLGKLFF. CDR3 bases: TGTGCCAGCAGCTCGGCGGACCCGGGACAGTTTTTTTTGGGAAAACTGTTTTTT.

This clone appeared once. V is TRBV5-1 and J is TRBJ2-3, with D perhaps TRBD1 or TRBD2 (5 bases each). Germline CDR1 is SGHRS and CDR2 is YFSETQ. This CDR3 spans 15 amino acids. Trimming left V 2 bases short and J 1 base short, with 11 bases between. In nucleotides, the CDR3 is TGCGCCAGCAGCTTCCCTTTGGGGGGCACAGATACGCAGTATTTT. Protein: CASSFPLGGTDTQYF.

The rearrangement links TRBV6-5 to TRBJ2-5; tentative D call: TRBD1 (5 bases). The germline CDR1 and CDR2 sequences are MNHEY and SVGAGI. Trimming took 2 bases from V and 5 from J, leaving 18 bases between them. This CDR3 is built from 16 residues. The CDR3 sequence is CASSYRSRVPSETQYF. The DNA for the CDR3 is TGTGCCAGCAGTTACCGGTCCAGGGTTCCCAGTGAGACCCAGTACTTC.

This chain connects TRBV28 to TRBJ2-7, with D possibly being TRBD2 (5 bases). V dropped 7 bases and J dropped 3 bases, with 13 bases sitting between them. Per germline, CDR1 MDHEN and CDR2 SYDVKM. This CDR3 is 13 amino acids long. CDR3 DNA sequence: TGTGCCAGCAACATCAATCGGGGCTACGAGCAGTACTTC. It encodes CASNINRGYEQYF.

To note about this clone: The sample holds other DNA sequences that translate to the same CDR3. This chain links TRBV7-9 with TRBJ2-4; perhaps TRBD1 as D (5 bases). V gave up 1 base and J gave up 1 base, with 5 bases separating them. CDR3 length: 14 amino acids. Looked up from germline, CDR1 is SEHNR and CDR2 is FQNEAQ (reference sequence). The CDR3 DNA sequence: TGTGCCAGCAGCTTAGAGGGGGCCAAAAACATTCAGTACTTC. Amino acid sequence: CASSLEGAKNIQYF.

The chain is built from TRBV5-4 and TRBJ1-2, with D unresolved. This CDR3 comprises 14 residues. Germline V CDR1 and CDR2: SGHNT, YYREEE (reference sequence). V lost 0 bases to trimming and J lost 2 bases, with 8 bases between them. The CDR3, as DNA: TGTGCCAGCAGCTTGGATCTCGCGAACTATGGCTACACCTTC. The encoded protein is CASSLDLANYGYTF. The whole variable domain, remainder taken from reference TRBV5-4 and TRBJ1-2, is ETGVTQSPTHLIKTRGQQVTLRCSSQSGHNTVSWYQQALGQGPQFIFQYYREEENGRGNFPPRFSGLQFPNYSSELNVNALELDDSALYLCASSLDLANYGYTFGSGTRLTVV.

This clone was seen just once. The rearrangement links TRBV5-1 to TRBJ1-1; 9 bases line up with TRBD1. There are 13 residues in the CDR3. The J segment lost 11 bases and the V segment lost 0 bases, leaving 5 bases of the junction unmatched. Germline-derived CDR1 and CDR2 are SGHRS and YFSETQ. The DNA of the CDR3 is TGCGCCAGCAGCTTGGCCGGGGGGACAGGGGCTTTCTTT. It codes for CASSLAGGTGAFF.

The CDR3 bases are TGTGCCATCAGTGACCCCAGGGGGCATGGCTACACCTTC. Amino acids: CAISDPRGHGYTF. This sequence joins TRBV10-3 and TRBJ1-2; TRBD1 agrees at 8 bases. V gave up 3 bases and J gave up 6 bases; unmatched junction bases: 3. In germline, CDR1 is ENHRY, CDR2 SYGVKD. This CDR3 is built from 13 residues.

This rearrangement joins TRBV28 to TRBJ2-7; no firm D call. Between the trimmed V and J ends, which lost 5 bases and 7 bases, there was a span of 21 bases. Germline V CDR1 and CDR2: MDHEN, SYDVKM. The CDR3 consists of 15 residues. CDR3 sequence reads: CASSLDAVGKREQYF. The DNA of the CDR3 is TGTGCCAGCAGTCTAGACGCAGTGGGGAAGCGAGAGCAGTACTTC.

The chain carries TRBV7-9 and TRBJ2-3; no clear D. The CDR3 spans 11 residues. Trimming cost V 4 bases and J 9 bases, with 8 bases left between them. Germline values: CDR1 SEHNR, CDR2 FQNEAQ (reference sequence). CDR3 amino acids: CASSSSQTQYF. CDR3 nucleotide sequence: TGTGCCAGCAGCTCCTCTCAAACGCAGTATTTT.